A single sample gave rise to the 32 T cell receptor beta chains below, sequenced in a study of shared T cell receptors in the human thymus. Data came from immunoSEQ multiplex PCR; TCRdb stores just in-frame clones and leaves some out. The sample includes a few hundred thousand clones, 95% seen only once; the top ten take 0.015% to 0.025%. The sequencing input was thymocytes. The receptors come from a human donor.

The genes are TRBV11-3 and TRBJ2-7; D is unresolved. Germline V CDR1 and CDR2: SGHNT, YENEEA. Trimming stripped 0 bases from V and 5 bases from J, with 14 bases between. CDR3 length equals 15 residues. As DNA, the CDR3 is TGTGCCAGCAGCTTAGATGCTAGGGCCTTGAACGAGCAGTACTTC. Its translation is CASSLDARALNEQYF.

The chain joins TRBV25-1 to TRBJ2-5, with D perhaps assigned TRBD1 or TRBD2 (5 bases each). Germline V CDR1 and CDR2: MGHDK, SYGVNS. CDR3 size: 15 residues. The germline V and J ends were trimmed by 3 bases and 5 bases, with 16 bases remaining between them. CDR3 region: CASSDASLWGETQYF. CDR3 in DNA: TGTGCCAGCAGTGACGCCTCGCTCTGGGGGGAGACCCAGTACTTC.

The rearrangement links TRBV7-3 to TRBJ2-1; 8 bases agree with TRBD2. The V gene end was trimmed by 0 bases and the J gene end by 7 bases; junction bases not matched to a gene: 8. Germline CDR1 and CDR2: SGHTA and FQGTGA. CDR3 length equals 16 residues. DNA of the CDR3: TGTGCCAGCAGCTTAACGGGAAGCGGGAGAAAGAATGAGCAGTTCTTC. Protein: CASSLTGSGRKNEQFF.

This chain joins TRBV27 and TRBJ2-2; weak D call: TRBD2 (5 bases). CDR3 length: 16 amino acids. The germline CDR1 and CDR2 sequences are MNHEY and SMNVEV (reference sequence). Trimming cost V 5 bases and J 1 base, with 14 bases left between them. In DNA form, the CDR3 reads TGTGCCAGCAGTCCCGGGATTCTCTTGAACACCGGGGAGCTGTTTTTT. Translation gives CASSPGILLNTGELFF.

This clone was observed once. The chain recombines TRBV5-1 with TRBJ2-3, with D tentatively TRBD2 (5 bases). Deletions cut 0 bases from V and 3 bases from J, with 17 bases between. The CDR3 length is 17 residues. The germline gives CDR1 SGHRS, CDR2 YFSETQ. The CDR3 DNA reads TGCGCCAGCAGCTTGGAACCGGACTCAAAGACGACAGATACGCAGTATTTT. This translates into CASSLEPDSKTTDTQYF.

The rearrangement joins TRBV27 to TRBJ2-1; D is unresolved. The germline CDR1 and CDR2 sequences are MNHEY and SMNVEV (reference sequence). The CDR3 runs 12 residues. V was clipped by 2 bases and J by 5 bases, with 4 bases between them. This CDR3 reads CASSLINNEQFF. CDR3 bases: TGTGCCAGCAGTTTAATTAACAATGAGCAGTTCTTC.

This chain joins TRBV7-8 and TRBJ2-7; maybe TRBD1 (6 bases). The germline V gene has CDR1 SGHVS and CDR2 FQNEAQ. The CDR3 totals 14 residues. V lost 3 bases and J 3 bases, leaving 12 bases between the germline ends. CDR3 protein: CASSFDRTYYEQYF. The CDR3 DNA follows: TGTGCCAGCAGCTTCGACAGGACCTACTACGAGCAGTACTTC.

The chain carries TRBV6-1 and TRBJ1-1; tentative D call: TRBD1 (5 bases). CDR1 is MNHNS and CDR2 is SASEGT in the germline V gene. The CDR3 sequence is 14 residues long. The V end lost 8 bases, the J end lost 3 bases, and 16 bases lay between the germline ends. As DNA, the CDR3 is TGTGCCAGCGGGGGACGATACGGGGACACTGAAGCTTTCTTT. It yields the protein CASGGRYGDTEAFF.

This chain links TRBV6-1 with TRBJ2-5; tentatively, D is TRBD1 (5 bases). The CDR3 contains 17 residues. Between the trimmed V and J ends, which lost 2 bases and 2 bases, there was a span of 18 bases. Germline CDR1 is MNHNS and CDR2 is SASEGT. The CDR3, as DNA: TGTGCCAGCAGTGAACTTGCAGGGCTGTCGGTTCAAGAGACCCAGTACTTC. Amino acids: CASSELAGLSVQETQYF.

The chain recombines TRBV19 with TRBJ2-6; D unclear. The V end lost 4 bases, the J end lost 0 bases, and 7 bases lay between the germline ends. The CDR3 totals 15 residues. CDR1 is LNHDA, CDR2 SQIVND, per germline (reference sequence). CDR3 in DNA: TGTGCCAGTAGTAAACGGCTCTCTGGGGCCAACGTCCTGACTTTC. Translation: CASSKRLSGANVLTF.

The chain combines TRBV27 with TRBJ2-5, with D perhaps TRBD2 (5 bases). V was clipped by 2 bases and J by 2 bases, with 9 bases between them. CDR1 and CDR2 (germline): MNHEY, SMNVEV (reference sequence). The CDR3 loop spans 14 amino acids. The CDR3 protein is CASSLRGLQETQYF. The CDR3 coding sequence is TGTGCCAGCAGTTTACGGGGATTACAAGAGACCCAGTACTTC.

The CDR3 DNA follows: TGTGCCAGCAGCTTAGTTGGGGTTAATGAGCAGTTCTTC. It specifies CASSLVGVNEQFF. The V and J genes are TRBV11-3 and TRBJ2-1, with unresolved D. Germline V gives CDR1 SGHNT, CDR2 YENEEA. V was pared by 1 base and J by 7 bases, with 8 bases between. This CDR3 has 13 residues.

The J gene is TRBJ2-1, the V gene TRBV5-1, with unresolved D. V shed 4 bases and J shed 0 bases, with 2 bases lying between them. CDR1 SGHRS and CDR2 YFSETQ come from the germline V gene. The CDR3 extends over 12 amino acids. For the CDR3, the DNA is TGCGCCAGCAGCGTCTCCTACAATGAGCAGTTCTTC. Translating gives CASSVSYNEQFF. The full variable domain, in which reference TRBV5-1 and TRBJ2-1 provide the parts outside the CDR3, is KAGVTQTPRYLIKTRGQQVTLSCSPISGHRSVSWYQQTPGQGLQFLFEYFSETQRNKGNFPGRFSGRQFSNSRSEMNVSTLELGDSALYLCASSVSYNEQFFGPGTRLTVL.

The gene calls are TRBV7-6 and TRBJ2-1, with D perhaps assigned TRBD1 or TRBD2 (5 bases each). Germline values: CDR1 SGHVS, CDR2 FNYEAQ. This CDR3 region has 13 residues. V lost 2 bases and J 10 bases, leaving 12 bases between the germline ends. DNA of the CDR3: TGTGCCAGCAGCTTACTGCCGGGACGCGAGCAGTTCTTC. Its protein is CASSLLPGREQFF.

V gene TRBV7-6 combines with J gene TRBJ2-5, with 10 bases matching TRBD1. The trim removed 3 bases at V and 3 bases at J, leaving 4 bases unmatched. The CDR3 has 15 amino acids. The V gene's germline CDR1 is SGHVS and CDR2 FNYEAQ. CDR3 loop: CASSFYGTGEETQYF. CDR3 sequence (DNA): TGTGCCAGCAGCTTCTACGGGACAGGGGAAGAGACCCAGTACTTC.

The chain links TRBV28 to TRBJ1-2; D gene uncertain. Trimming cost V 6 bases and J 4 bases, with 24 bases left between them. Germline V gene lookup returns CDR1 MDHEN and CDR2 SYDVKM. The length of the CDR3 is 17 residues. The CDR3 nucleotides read TGTGCCAGCAGCCCTCTCCGTGATTTGTGGAGGTTCTATGGCTACACCTTC. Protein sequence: CASSPLRDLWRFYGYTF.

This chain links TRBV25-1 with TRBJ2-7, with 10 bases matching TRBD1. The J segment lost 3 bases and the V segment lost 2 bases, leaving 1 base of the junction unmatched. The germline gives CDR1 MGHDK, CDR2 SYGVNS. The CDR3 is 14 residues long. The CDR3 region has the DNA TGTGCCAGCAGTGAAGGACAGGGGGTCTACGAGCAGTACTTC. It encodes CASSEGQGVYEQYF.

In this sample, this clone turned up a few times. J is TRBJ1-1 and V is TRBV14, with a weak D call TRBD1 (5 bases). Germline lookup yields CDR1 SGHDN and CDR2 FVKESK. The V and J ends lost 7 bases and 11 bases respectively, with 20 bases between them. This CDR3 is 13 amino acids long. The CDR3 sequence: CASIPGCGEMAFF. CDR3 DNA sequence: TGTGCCAGCATCCCAGGGTGCGGGGAGATGGCTTTCTTT.

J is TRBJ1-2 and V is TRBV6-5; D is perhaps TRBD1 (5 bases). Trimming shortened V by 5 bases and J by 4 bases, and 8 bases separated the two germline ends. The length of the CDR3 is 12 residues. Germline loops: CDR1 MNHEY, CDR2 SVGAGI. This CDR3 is CASSDSLYGYTF. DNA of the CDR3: TGTGCCAGCAGTGACAGCCTCTATGGCTACACCTTC.

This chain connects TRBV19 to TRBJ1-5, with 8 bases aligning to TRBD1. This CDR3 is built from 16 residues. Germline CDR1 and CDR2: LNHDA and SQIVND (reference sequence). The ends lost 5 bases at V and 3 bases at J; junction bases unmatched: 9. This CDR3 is CASSYRRQGNNQPQHF. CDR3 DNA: TGTGCCAGTAGTTACAGAAGACAGGGGAACAATCAGCCCCAGCATTTT. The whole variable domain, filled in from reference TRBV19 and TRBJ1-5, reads DGGITQSPKYLFRKEGQNVTLSCEQNLNHDAMYWYRQDPGQGLRLIYYSQIVNDFQKGDIAEGYSVSREKKESFPLTVTSAQKNPTAFYLCASSYRRQGNNQPQHFGDGTRLSIL.

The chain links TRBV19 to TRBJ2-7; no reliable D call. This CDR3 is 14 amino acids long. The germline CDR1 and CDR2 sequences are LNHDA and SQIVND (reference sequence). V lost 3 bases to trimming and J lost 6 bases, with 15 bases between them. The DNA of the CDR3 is TGTGCCAGTAGTATTAATAGGGCGTTGAGCGAGCAGTACTTC. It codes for CASSINRALSEQYF.

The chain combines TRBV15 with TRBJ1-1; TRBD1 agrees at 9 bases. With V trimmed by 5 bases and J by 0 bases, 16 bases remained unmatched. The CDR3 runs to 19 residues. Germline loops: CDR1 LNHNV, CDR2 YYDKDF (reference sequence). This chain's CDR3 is CATSGAIYRGRRVNTEAFF. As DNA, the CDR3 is TGTGCCACCAGCGGGGCGATCTACAGGGGGCGCCGGGTGAACACTGAAGCTTTCTTT.

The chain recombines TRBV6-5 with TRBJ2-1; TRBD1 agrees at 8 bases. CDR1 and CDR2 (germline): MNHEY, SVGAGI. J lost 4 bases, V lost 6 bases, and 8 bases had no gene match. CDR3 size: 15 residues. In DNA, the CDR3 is TGTGCCAGCAGGGCCAGACAGGGGACTTACAATGAGCAGTTCTTC. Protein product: CASRARQGTYNEQFF.

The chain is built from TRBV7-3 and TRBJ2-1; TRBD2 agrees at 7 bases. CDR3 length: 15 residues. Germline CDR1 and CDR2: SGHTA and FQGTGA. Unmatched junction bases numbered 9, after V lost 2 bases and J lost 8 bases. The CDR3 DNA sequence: TGTGCCAGCAGCTTAGTAAGGGAGACTAGCCATGAGCAGTTCTTC. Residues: CASSLVRETSHEQFF. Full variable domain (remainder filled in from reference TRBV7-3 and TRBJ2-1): GAGVSQTPSNKVTEKGKYVELRCDPISGHTALYWYRQSLGQGPEFLIYFQGTGAADDSGLPNDRFFAVRPEGSVSTLKIQRTERGDSAVYLCASSLVRETSHEQFFGPGTRLTVL.

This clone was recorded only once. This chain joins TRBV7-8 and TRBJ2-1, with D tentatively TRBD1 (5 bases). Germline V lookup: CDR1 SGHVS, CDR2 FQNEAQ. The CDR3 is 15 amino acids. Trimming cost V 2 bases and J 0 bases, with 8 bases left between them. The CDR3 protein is CASSLKGLSYNEQFF. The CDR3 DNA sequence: TGTGCCAGCAGCTTAAAGGGGCTCTCCTACAATGAGCAGTTCTTC.

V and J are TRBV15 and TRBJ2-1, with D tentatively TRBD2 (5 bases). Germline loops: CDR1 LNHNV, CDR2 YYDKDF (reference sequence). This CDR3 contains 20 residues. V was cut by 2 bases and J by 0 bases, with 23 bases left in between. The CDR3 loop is CATSRSFEGCNPTSYNEQFF. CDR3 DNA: TGTGCCACCAGCAGAAGCTTCGAGGGATGCAATCCCACCTCCTACAATGAGCAGTTCTTC.

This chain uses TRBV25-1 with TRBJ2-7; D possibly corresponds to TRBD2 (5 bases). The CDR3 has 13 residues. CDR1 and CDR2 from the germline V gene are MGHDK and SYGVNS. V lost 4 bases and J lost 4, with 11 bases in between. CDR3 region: CASSGPRGYEQYF. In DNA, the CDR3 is TGTGCCAGCAGTGGCCCCCGGGGTTACGAGCAGTACTTC.

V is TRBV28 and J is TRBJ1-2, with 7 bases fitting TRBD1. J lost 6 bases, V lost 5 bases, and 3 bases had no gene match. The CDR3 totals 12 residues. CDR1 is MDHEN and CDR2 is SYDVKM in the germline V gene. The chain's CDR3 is CASSQGTDGYTF. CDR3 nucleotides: TGTGCCAGCAGTCAAGGGACAGATGGCTACACCTTC.

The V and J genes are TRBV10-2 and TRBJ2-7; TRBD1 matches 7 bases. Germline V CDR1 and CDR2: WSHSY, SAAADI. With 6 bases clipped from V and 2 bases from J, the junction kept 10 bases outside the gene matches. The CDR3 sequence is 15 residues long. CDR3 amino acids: CASSPPTGQPYEQYF. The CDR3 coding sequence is TGCGCCAGCAGCCCACCGACAGGGCAACCCTACGAGCAGTACTTC.

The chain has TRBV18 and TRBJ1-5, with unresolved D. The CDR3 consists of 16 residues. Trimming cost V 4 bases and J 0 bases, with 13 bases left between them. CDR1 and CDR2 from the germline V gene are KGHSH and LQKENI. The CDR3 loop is CASSRVGPLSNQPQHF. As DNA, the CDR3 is TGTGCCAGCTCACGAGTTGGCCCCCTTAGCAATCAGCCCCAGCATTTT.

CDR3 sequence: CASSLMDRGSSVQEQFF. CDR3 bases: TGTGCCAGCAGTTTAATGGACAGGGGAAGTAGCGTTCAAGAGCAGTTCTTC. The chain couples TRBV28 to TRBJ2-1, with 9 bases lining up with TRBD1. The V gene end was trimmed by 2 bases and the J gene end by 10 bases; junction bases not matched to a gene: 15. Germline V gene lookup returns CDR1 MDHEN and CDR2 SYDVKM. This CDR3 region has 17 residues. The entire variable domain, with the rest obtained from reference TRBV28 and TRBJ2-1, is as follows: DVKVTQSSRYLVKRTGEKVFLECVQDMDHENMFWYRQDPGLGLRLIYFSYDVKMKEKGDIPEGYSVSREKKERFSLILESASTNQTSMYLCASSLMDRGSSVQEQFFGPGTRLTVL.

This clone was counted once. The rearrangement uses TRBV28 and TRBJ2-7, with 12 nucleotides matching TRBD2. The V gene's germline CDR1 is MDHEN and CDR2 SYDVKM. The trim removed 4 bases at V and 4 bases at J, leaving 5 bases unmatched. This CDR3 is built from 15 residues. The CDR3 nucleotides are TGTGCCAGCAGTTCGCTAGCGGGAGGGCAGTACGAGCAGTACTTC. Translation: CASSSLAGGQYEQYF.